This is a list of T cell receptor beta chains from one sample in a study of control samples from healthy donors and cancer patients. Clones were read by immunoSEQ multiplex PCR, and TCRdb kept only the in-frame ones, dropping some. The table includes about 140,000 clones, 91% detected once. Specimen: blood. The source of these receptors is a man between 18 and 35 years old in good health. The CDR3 runs from the conserved cysteine through the conserved F or W. D genes are given only for firm matches. A clone size is listed for some rows: how often the clone was seen (once, few, many), or a class if it is expanded.

CDR3 protein	CDR3 DNA	V gene	J gene	clone size	D gene
CASSLTAEGTEAFF	TGTGCCAGCAGCTTAACAGCCGAAGGCACTGAAGCTTTCTTT	TRBV7-9	TRBJ1-1	.	.
CASSYPRRNGAFF	TGTGCCAGCAGCTACCCCCGTCGAAACGGAGCTTTCTTT	TRBV11-3	TRBJ1-1	.	.
CASSFDGGATTGELFF	TGTGCCAGCAGCTTTGACGGGGGCGCGACCACCGGGGAGCTGTTTTTT	TRBV11-2	TRBJ2-2	.	.
CASSTSGQETQYF	TGTGCCAGCAGCACCAGCGGCCAAGAGACCCAGTACTTC	TRBV7-9	TRBJ2-5	.	.
CASSPGDSENQPQHF	TGCGCCAGCAGCCCGGGGGACAGCGAAAATCAGCCCCAGCATTTT	TRBV5-1	TRBJ1-5	.	TRBD1
CASSFGGRYEQYF	TGTGCCAGCAGTTTCGGGGGTAGATACGAGCAGTACTTC	TRBV28	TRBJ2-7	.	.
CASSSLSAPQETQYF	TGTGCCAGCAGTAGCCTTTCGGCTCCTCAAGAGACCCAGTACTTC	TRBV6-2/TRBV6-3	TRBJ2-5	few	.
CASTLKAGNTEAFF	TGTGCCAGCACCCTAAAAGCTGGGAACACTGAAGCTTTCTTT	TRBV7-2	TRBJ1-1	.	.
CASSYTTTGGNYGYTF	TGTGCCAGCAGCTATACTACGACAGGGGGCAACTATGGCTACACCTTC	TRBV9	TRBJ1-2	.	TRBD1
CASSSPRQGPSSGNTIYF	TGTGCCAGCAGCTCCCCCCGACAGGGCCCGAGCTCTGGAAACACCATATATTTT	TRBV3-1/TRBV3-2	TRBJ1-3	.	TRBD1